The sequence of this T cell receptor beta chain was determined in a study of T-cell memory formation after mild COVID-19. Findings and limits, study-wide: Mostly located in CM and EM were contracting CD4+ clones, with contracting CD8+ clones located in EMRA. What remained unconfirmed was the SARS-CoV-2 specificity of second-wave clones peaking on day 37.

In this sample, this clonotype turned up a few times. What it binds is unknown. The authors produced TCR alpha and TCR beta cDNA libraries with sample barcodes and UMIs by 5'RACE using constant-segment primers. Each CDR3 protein gets one entry after TCRdb re-called the 5' RACE reads with MiXCR. The sample contains fewer than 450,000 distinct CDR3 sequences, roughly 24% of which appear only once. The sequencing input was PBMCs or a T cell subset sorted from them (not recorded which). The origin of this receptor is an adult woman who had mild COVID-19 (a few samples of this study predate the infection). Cell type and time point are not known.

CDR3 sequence reads: CASSTGQGYSNQPQHF. CDR3 bases: TGTGCCAGCAGTACGGGACAGGGATATAGCAATCAGCCCCAGCATTTT. The chain has TRBV6-6 and TRBJ1-5, with 9 nucleotides matching TRBD1. Per germline, CDR1 MNHNY and CDR2 SVGAGI (reference sequence). This CDR3 region has 16 residues. V lost 5 bases to trimming and J lost 0 bases; unmatched junction nucleotides: 5.